The T cell receptor beta chain under discussion was sequenced for a study of T cells in Graves' hyperthyroidism and ophthalmopathy (dated by TCRdb to between 2018 and 2020). As for the study more broadly: Peripheral blood samples were taken at the time of initial diagnosis, prior to any treatment. TCR Vbeta CDR3 sequencing of roughly 140 peripheral blood samples (about 45 ophthalmopathy, 70 to 85 hyperthyroidism and roughly 17 progressor patients) is reported in the paper. TCR V-J signatures able to tell the groups apart were searched for in a discovery cohort of 100 or so patients, of whom more than 40 had Graves' ophthalmopathy and roughly 57 had stable Graves' hyperthyroidism. Prospective prediction of ophthalmopathy was tested in an independent validation cohort consisting of fewer than 20 hyperthyroidism patients and some 17 patients who later progressed to ophthalmopathy. In addition, the study compared T-cell repertoires in thyroid tissue and in blood from roughly 6 Graves' hyperthyroidism patients. The 100 discovery patients were divided at random into training and test sets in a 7:3 ratio. Once sampling was done, hyperthyroidism patients were given methimazole at a starting dose of 30 mg daily, whereas ophthalmopathy patients were given high-dose intravenous methylprednisolone.

The TCR beta CDR3 regions were amplified from the RNA transcripts. The first round of RT-PCR for the TCR CDR3 was performed with the HTBI primer set and the Qiagen OneStep RT-PCR kit. Libraries were constructed in a second round of multiplex PCR, after which size selection and purification were carried out. Libraries were sequenced paired-end with 100 bp reads on an Illumina HiSeq2000. The study's processing was this. SOAPnuke was used to process the raw data, throwing out any read that contained adapters or uncalled bases, had a mean Phred below 15, or lacked an exact constant-primer or identifier match. COPE v1.2.5 was used to merge high-quality paired reads, and clonotypes were defined as unique nucleotide sequences. MiTCR v1.1 was used to align the clonotypes against IMGT TRBV, TRBD and TRBJ reference segments. The analysis included only V-J combinations with a frequency above 0.0001, which together covered 99.2% of the repertoires. The TCS score was defined as F50 (clonal expansion) divided by E x V (chaos), with BLOSUM62-based TCRdist calculated between CDR3 peptides within each V-J. Welch's t-statistics and random forest reduced roughly 540 V-J features to 13, which were used in a naive Bayes classifier (R e1071). TCRdb trimmed the raw reads at Q25, called clones with MiXCR and kept productive beta chains. Rows matching on CDR3 protein sequence are summarized as one entry with the most common DNA and genes. The V and J calls here are based on TCRdb, not the publication. This sample lists fewer than 350,000 distinct CDR3 sequences; roughly 19% were detected once. 35% to 45% of the sample rests with the top ten.

For this clonotype: The clone's antigen remains unknown. It has no much larger one-base neighbor in the sample; base qualities were not kept.

The germline V gene provides CDR1 MNHNS and CDR2 SASEGT. The CDR3 runs 13 amino acids, cysteine and phenylalanine included. The CDR3 DNA has 39 bases and is translated from base 1. V and J are truncated by 8 bases and 2 bases respectively, leaving an intervening sequence of 10 bases. The paper's findings and limits, for the study overall: Ophthalmopathy was separated from stable hyperthyroidism by a 13 V-J signature model, with 87.88% sensitivity and about 81% specificity obtained in cross-validation and 80%/75% obtained in testing. During validation, the model predicted progression to ophthalmopathy a median of approximately 7 months ahead of onset, with around 71% sensitivity and about 75% specificity. Most expanded thyroid clonotypes (frequency above 0.001) were also found in blood, which suggests that blood repertoires may mirror thyroid immune responses. No statistical method was used to fix the sample size in advance, and group allocation was not hidden from the investigators.

Ophthalmopathy patients had moderately to severely active disease, Clinical Activity Score of at least 3, NOSPECS grade of at least 4, and duration under 3 months. Exclusion was applied to patients with uncontrolled infections, other autoimmune diseases, pregnancy or lactation. Diagnoses were based on clinical symptoms, serum thyroxine and TRAb, thyroid ultrasound and orbital computed tomography. Ficoll-Paque density gradient centrifugation was used to isolate PBMCs from approximately 11 ml of fresh peripheral blood. Total RNA was extracted using Trizol reagent, and RNA quality was assessed on an Agilent 2100 Bioanalyzer.

The chain is made from TRBV6-1 and TRBJ2-4, with TRBD2 tentatively as D gene (5 bases match). Sample: blood. The sequence came from a man over 45 with Graves' ophthalmopathy. The nucleotides read TGTGCCAGCCTGCGGGTCTCCAAAAACATTCAGTACTTC. This translates into CASLRVSKNIQYF.